A selection of T cell receptor beta chains follows, all from one sample in a study of cytomegalovirus exposure and HLA in healthy donors. The table came from immunoSEQ multiplex PCR; TCRdb's copy has only in-frame clones and leaves some out. Among 150,000 to 200,000 clones, 76% were seen once, and the ten largest hold around 1.5%. Material for sequencing was PBMCs. Receptors were obtained from a man between 18 and 29 years old in good health and CMV-seronegative. Both conserved end residues are part of each CDR3. A D gene is named only where the DNA matches it firmly. Where a row states a size, it is once, few, many or the class of an expanded clone; other rows omit it.

TRBV20-1	NA	NA	TRBJ1-6	CSGTAGSPLHF	TGCAGCGGGACCGCGGGATCACCCCTCCACTTT
TRBV7-3	few	NA	TRBJ2-2	CASSRSNTGELFF	TGTGCCAGCAGTCGCAGTAACACCGGGGAGCTGTTTTTT
TRBV6-4	NA	TRBD1	TRBJ2-2	CASSDSRWDRGLIGELFF	TGTGCCAGCAGTGACTCGAGGTGGGACAGGGGGCTTATCGGGGAGCTGTTTTTT
TRBV2	NA	TRBD2	TRBJ2-5	CASSLTSGGTQYF	TGTGCCAGCAGCCTGACTAGCGGGGGAACCCAGTACTTC
TRBV6-6	NA	NA	TRBJ1-3	CASSWGPSGNTIYF	TGTGCCAGCAGTTGGGGGCCCTCTGGAAACACCATATATTTT
TRBV6-5	NA	NA	TRBJ1-1	CASRASGFTEAFF	TGTGCCAGCAGGGCGTCGGGATTCACTGAAGCTTTCTTT
TRBV5-1	few	TRBD2	TRBJ2-4	CASSLGFTSGSVWAKNIQYF	TGCGCCAGCAGCTTGGGGTTTACTAGCGGGAGTGTGTGGGCCAAAAACATTCAGTACTTC
TRBV5-4	NA	NA	TRBJ2-1	CASSPGVESYNEQFF	TGTGCCAGCAGCCCAGGGGTAGAGTCCTACAATGAGCAGTTCTTC
TRBV2	once	TRBD1	TRBJ1-1	CASRHRGPAEAFF	TGTGCCAGCAGGCACAGGGGGCCGGCTGAAGCTTTCTTT
TRBV2	NA	TRBD1	TRBJ2-7	CASSPRQGLHEQYF	TGTGCCAGCAGTCCAAGACAGGGATTGCACGAGCAGTACTTC
TRBV25-1	NA	NA	TRBJ2-3	CASSERGGGRTDTQYF	TGTGCCAGCAGTGAAAGGGGGGGCGGGAGAACAGATACGCAGTATTTT
TRBV5-1	NA	NA	TRBJ1-1	CASSHPGGGTEAFF	TGCGCCAGCAGCCACCCCGGGGGTGGAACTGAAGCTTTCTTT
TRBV30	NA	NA	TRBJ2-7	CAWSGGLGRYEQYF	TGTGCCTGGAGTGGGGGACTTGGGAGGTACGAGCAGTACTTC
TRBV27	NA	NA	TRBJ2-3	CASSLEGAVADTQYF	TGTGCCAGCAGTTTGGAGGGAGCAGTAGCAGATACGCAGTATTTT
TRBV29-1	NA	NA	TRBJ2-1	CSVEEVSSYNEQFF	TGCAGCGTTGAAGAGGTGAGCTCCTACAATGAGCAGTTCTTC
TRBV5-1	NA	TRBD1	TRBJ2-5	CASTRDRGGETQYF	TGCGCCAGCACCCGGGACAGGGGAGGAGAGACCCAGTACTTC